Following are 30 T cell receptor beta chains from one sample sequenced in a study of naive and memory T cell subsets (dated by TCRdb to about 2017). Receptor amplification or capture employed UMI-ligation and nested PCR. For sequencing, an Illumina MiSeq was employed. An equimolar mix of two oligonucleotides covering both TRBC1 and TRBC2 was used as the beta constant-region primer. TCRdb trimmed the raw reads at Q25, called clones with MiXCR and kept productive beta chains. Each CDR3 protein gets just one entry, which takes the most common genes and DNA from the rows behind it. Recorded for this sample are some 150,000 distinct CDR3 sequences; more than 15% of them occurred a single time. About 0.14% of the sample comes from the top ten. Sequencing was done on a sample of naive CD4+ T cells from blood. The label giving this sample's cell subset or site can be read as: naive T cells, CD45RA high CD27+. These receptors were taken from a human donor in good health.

The CDR3 bases are TGTGCCAGCAGCAACCGGGAAAGGACAGAATATGGCTACACCTTC. Its protein is CASSNRERTEYGYTF. V and J are TRBV28 and TRBJ1-2; a weak D match, TRBD1 (6 bases). This CDR3 region has 15 residues. Germline CDR1 MDHEN, CDR2 SYDVKM. Trimming shortened V by 6 bases and J by 5 bases, and 19 bases separated the two germline ends.

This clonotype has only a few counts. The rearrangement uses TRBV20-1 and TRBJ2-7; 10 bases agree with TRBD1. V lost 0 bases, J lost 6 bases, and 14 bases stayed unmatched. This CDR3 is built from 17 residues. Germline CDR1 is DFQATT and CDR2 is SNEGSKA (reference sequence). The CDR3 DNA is TGCAGTGCTAGAGATGGCGGGGGACAGGGGTTTATGAGCGAGCAGTACTTC. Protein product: CSARDGGGQGFMSEQYF.

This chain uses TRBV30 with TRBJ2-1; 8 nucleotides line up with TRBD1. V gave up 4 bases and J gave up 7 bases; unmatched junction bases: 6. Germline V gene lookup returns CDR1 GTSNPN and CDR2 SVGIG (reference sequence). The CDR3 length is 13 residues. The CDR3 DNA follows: TGTGCCTGGACCGCGGACAGGGATAATGAGCAGTTCTTC. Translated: CAWTADRDNEQFF.

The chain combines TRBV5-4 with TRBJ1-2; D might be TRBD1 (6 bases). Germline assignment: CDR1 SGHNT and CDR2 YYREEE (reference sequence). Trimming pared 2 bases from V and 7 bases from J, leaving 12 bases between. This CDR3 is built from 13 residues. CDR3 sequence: CASSFRGVSGYTF. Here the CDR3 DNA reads TGTGCCAGCAGCTTCAGGGGCGTGAGTGGCTACACCTTC. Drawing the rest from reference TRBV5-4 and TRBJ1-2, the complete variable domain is ETGVTQSPTHLIKTRGQQVTLRCSSQSGHNTVSWYQQALGQGPQFIFQYYREEENGRGNFPPRFSGLQFPNYSSELNVNALELDDSALYLCASSFRGVSGYTFGSGTRLTVV.

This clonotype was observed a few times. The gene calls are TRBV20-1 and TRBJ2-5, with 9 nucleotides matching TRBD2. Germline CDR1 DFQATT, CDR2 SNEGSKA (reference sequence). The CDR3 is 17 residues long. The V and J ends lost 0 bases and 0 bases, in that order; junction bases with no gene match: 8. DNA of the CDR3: TGCAGTGCTAGAGATGAAATAGCGGGAGTTAACCAAGAGACCCAGTACTTC. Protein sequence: CSARDEIAGVNQETQYF.

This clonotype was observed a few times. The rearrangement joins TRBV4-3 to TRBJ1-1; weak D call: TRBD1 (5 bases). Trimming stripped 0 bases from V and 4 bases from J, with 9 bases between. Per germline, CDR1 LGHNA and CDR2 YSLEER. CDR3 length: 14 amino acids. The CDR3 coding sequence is TGCGCCAGCAGCCAAGATCCAGGGAGCACTGAAGCTTTCTTT. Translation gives CASSQDPGSTEAFF.

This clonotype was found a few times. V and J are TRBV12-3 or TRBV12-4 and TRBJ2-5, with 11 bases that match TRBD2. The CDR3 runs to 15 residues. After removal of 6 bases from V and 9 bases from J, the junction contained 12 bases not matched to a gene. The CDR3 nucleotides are TGTGCCAGCAGCCGAGGGACTAGCGGTTCGGGGTCCCAGTACTTC. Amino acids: CASSRGTSGSGSQYF.

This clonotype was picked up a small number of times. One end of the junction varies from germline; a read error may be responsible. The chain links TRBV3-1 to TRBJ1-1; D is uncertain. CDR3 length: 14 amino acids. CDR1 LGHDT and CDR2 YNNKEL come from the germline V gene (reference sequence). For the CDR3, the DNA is TGTGCCAGCAACCAAGATTTGGGGAACACTGAAGCTTTCTTT. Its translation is CASNQDLGNTEAFF.

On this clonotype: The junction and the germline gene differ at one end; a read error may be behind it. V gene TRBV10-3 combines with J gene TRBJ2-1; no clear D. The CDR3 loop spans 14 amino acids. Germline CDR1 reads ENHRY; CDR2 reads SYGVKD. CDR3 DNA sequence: TGTGCCATCAGTGAACGAGCCCGGTACAATGAGCAGTCCTTC. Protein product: CAISERARYNEQSF.

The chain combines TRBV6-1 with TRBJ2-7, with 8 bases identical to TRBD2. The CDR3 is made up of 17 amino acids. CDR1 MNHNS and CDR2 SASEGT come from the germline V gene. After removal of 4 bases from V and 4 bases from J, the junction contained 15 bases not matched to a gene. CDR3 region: CASSVDLLLADLYEQYF. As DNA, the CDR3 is TGTGCCAGCAGTGTCGATTTGCTACTAGCGGATTTATACGAGCAGTACTTC.

The CDR3 is CSAKRLAGGSYEQYF. In DNA form, the CDR3 reads TGCAGTGCCAAAAGACTAGCGGGAGGGTCCTACGAGCAGTACTTC. This chain connects TRBV20-1 to TRBJ2-7; 14 bases map to TRBD2. CDR1 and CDR2 from the germline V gene are DFQATT and SNEGSKA (reference sequence). The CDR3 runs 15 residues. Germline trimming cut 6 bases from V and 1 base from J; bases unmatched to any gene: 5.

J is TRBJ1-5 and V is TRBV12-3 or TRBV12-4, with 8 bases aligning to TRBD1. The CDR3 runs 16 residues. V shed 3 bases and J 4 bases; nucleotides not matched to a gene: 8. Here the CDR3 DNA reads TGTGCCAGCAGTTTCGGGACAGGAGGACCTAATCAGCCCCAGCATTTT. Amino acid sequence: CASSFGTGGPNQPQHF.

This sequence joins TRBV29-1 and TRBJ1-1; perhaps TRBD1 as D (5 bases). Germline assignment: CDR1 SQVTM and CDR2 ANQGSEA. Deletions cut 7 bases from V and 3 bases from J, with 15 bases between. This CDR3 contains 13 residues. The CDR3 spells CSAHPQGHTEAFF. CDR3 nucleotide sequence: TGCAGCGCCCACCCCCAGGGCCACACTGAAGCTTTCTTT.

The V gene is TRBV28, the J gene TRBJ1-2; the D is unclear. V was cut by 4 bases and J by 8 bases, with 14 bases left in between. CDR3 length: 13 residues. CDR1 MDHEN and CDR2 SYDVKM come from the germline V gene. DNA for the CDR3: TGTGCCAGCAGTTATGGGGTTGGTGCGGGCTACACCTTC. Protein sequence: CASSYGVGAGYTF.

CDR3 bases: TGTGCCAGCAGTTTACGGGCGGTTACCTATGGCTACACCTTC. It codes for CASSLRAVTYGYTF. The V and J genes are TRBV27 and TRBJ1-2; D is unresolved. CDR3 length: 14 amino acids. Germline-derived CDR1 and CDR2 are MNHEY and SMNVEV (reference sequence). Trimming left V 2 bases short and J 4 bases short, with 11 bases between.

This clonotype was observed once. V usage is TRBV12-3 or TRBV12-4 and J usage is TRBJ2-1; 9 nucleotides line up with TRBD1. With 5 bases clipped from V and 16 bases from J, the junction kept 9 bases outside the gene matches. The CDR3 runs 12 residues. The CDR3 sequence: CASSAAGTGLFF. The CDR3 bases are TGTGCCAGCAGTGCAGCCGGGACAGGGCTATTCTTC.

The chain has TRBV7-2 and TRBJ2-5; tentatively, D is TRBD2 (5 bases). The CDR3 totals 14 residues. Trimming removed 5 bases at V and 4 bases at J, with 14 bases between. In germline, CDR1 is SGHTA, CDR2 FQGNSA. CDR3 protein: CASSPGLSGETQYF. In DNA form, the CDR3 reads TGTGCCAGCAGCCCAGGACTGAGCGGAGAGACCCAGTACTTC.

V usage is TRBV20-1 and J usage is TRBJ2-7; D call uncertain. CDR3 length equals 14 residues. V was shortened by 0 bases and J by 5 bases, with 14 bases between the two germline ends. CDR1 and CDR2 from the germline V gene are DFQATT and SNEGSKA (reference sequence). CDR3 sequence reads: CSARDGVQRDEQYF. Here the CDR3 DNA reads TGCAGTGCTAGAGATGGGGTTCAGCGCGACGAGCAGTACTTC.

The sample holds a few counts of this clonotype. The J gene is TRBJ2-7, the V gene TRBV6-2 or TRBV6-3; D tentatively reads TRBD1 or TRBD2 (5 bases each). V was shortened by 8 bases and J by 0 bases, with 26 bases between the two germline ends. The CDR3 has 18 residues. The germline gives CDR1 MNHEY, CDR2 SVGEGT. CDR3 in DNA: TGTGCCAGCCAAATGGGGGTCTGGTCAGCGATGAGCTCCTACGAGCAGTACTTC. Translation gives CASQMGVWSAMSSYEQYF.

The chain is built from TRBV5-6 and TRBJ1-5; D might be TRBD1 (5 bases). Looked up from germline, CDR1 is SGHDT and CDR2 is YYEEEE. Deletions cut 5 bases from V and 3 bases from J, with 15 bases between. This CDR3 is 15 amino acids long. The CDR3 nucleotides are TGTGCCAGCAGTTCCGGGAACAGGATCAATCAGCCCCAGCATTTT. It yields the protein CASSSGNRINQPQHF.

CDR3 loop: CASSFGGHLSNYGYTF. The CDR3 DNA is TGTGCCAGCAGTTTCGGGGGACACCTCTCTAACTATGGCTACACCTTC. The chain links TRBV28 to TRBJ1-2; TRBD1 might be the D (6 bases). Germline lookup yields CDR1 MDHEN and CDR2 SYDVKM. Trimming pared 3 bases from V and 0 bases from J, leaving 14 bases between. The CDR3 length is 16 residues.

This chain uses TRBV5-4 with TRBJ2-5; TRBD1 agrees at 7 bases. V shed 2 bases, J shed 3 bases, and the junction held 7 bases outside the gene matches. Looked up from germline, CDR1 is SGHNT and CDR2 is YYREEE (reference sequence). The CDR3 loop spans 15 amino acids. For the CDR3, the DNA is TGTGCCAGCAGCTTCGCCACCGGGACAGAAGAGACCCAGTACTTC. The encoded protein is CASSFATGTEETQYF.

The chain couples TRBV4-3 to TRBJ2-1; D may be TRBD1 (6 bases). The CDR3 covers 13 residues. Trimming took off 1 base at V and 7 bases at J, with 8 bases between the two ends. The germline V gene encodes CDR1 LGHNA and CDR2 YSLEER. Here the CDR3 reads CASSQGQGNEQFF. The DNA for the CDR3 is TGCGCCAGCAGCCAAGGGCAGGGGAATGAGCAGTTCTTC.

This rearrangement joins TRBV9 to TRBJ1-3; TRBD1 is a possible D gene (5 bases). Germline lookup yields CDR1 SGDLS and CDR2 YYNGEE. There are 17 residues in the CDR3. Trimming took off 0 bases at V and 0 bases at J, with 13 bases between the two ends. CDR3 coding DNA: TGTGCCAGCAGCGTAGTCCCAGGGCTCGACTCTGGAAACACCATATATTTT. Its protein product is CASSVVPGLDSGNTIYF.

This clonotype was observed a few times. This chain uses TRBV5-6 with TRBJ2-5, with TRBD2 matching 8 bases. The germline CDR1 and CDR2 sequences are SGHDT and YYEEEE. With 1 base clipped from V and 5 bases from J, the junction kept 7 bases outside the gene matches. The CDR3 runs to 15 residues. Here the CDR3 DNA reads TGTGCCAGCAGCTTGTTACAGCGGGAGTTTGAGACCCAGTACTTC. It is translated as CASSLLQREFETQYF.

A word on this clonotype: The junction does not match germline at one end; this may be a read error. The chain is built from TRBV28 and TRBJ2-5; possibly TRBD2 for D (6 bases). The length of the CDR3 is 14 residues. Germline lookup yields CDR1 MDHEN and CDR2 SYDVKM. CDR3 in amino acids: CASSTGAGNNFVGF. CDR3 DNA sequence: TGTGCCAGCAGTACCGGGGCGGGGAATAATTTCGTCGGCTTC.

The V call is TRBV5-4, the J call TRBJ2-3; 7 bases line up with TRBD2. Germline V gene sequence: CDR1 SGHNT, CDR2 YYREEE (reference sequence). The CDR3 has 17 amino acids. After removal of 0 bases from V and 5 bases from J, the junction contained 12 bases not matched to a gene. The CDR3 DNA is TGTGCCAGCAGCTTGGCCGCTAGCGGCAGAAAAGGAGATACGCAGTATTTT. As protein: CASSLAASGRKGDTQYF.

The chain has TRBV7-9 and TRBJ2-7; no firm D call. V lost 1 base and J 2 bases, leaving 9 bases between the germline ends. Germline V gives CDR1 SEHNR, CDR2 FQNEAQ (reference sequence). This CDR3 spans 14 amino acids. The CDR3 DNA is TGTGCCAGCAGCTTAGACCCAGCGACCTACGAGCAGTACTTC. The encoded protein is CASSLDPATYEQYF. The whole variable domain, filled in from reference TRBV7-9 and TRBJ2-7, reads DTGVSQNPRHKITKRGQNVTFRCDPISEHNRLYWYRQTLGQGPEFLTYFQNEAQLEKSRLLSDRFSAERPKGSFSTLEIQRTEQGDSAMYLCASSLDPATYEQYFGPGTRLTVT.

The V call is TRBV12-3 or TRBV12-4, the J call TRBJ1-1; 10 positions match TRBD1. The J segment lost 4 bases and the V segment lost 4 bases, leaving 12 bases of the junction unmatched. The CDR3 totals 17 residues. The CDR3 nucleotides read TGTGCCAGCAGTTCGCCCTTAGGGACAGGGGACCCCACTGAAGCTTTCTTT. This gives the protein CASSSPLGTGDPTEAFF.

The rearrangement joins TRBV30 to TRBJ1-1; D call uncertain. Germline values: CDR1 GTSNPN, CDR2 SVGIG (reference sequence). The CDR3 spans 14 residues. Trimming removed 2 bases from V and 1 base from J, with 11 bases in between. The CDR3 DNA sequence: TGTGCCTGGAGTAAGGCGGCCCCGAACACTGAAGCTTTCTTT. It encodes CAWSKAAPNTEAFF. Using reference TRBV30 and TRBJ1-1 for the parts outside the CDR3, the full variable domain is SQTIHQWPATLVQPVGSPLSLECTVEGTSNPNLYWYRQAAGRGLQLLFYSVGIGQISSEVPQNLSASRPQDRQFILSSKKLLLSDSGFYLCAWSKAAPNTEAFFGQGTRLTVV.